This entry lists 11 T cell receptor beta chains sequenced from one sample in a study of blood T cell repertoires in COVID-19. Only in-frame clones appear in the TCRdb table, and some are missing; sequencing was by immunoSEQ multiplex PCR. The table has some 49,000 clones, approximately 95% seen once. Material for sequencing was peripheral blood. Receptors were obtained from a man in his 60s with COVID-19, enrolled during active disease.

The chain recombines TRBV6-4 with TRBJ1-1; TRBD1 matches 7 bases. Germline CDR1 and CDR2: MRHNA and SNTAGT. This CDR3 is 14 amino acids long. The J segment lost 4 bases and the V segment lost 4 bases, leaving 6 bases of the junction unmatched. The chain's CDR3 is CASSATGTATEAFF. CDR3 nucleotides: TGTGCCAGCAGTGCCACCGGGACAGCCACTGAAGCTTTCTTT.

This chain uses TRBV9 with TRBJ1-2, with D perhaps matching TRBD1 (6 bases). The CDR3 runs to 15 residues. Per germline, CDR1 SGDLS and CDR2 YYNGEE. Trimming stripped 3 bases from V and 1 base from J, with 13 bases between. CDR3 DNA: TGTGCCAGCAGCGCTGGGGGCCAACTTAACTATGGCTACACCTTC. It yields the protein CASSAGGQLNYGYTF.

The chain joins TRBV11-3 to TRBJ1-1; D gene uncertain. This CDR3 is built from 13 residues. V dropped 5 bases and J dropped 3 bases, with 10 bases sitting between them. Germline CDR1 reads SGHNT; CDR2 reads YENEEA. This chain's CDR3 is CASSLLPDTEAFF. The CDR3 bases are TGTGCCAGCAGCCTCCTCCCGGACACTGAAGCTTTCTTT.

The chain uses TRBV9 and TRBJ2-3; 8 nucleotides match TRBD2. The trim removed 3 bases at V and 6 bases at J, leaving 3 bases unmatched. The CDR3 is 13 residues long. Germline V gives CDR1 SGDLS, CDR2 YYNGEE. As DNA, the CDR3 is TGTGCCAGCAGCGGGCGGGGGGTGGATACGCAGTATTTT. Translating gives CASSGRGVDTQYF.

This chain connects TRBV4-2 to TRBJ1-2; 7 bases match TRBD1. CDR1 and CDR2 from the germline V gene are LGHNA and YNFKEQ. CDR3 size: 16 residues. The V gene end was trimmed by 5 bases and the J gene end by 3 bases; junction bases not matched to a gene: 12. CDR3 coding DNA: TGTGCCAGCAGCGCCCGGTCTGGCAGGGGGGACTATGGCTACACCTTC. This encodes CASSARSGRGDYGYTF.

V is TRBV23-1 and J is TRBJ2-7; the match to TRBD1 covers 7 bases. TRBV23-1 is flagged as an ORF with uncertain function. The CDR3 length is 16 residues. Germline trimming cut 1 base from V and 3 bases from J; bases unmatched to any gene: 9. The CDR3, as DNA: TGCGCCAGCAGTCAATGGCGACAGGGTACCAACTACGAGCAGTACTTC. Translated, it gives CASSQWRQGTNYEQYF.

The chain couples TRBV7-2 to TRBJ2-1, with 11 nucleotides matching TRBD2. The CDR3 consists of 15 residues. V shed 7 bases, J shed 7 bases, and the junction held 9 bases outside the gene matches. Germline V lookup: CDR1 SGHTA, CDR2 FQGNSA. The CDR3 DNA reads as TGTGCCAGCATTCAACTAGCGGGAGAAGGGAATGAGCAGTTCTTC. This translates into CASIQLAGEGNEQFF.

This clone appeared a single time. The rearrangement links TRBV28 to TRBJ1-3; 12 bases are shared with TRBD1. V was pared by 3 bases and J by 5 bases, with 5 bases of the junction left unmatched. Germline CDR1 is MDHEN and CDR2 is SYDVKM. The CDR3 covers 16 residues. The DNA for the CDR3 is TGTGCCAGCAGTTTTTTTGGGGACAGGGGGCGAAACACCATATATTTT. As protein: CASSFFGDRGRNTIYF.

The chain is built from TRBV30 and TRBJ2-1; 7 bases agree with TRBD2. CDR3 length equals 15 residues. CDR1 and CDR2 (germline): GTSNPN, SVGIG (reference sequence). V gave up 1 base and J gave up 10 bases; unmatched junction bases: 13. CDR3 amino acids: CAWSDYGGSGSEQFF. The CDR3 DNA sequence: TGTGCCTGGAGTGACTATGGCGGGAGCGGATCGGAGCAGTTCTTC.

This clone has just one count. The V gene is TRBV29-1, the J gene TRBJ1-4, with TRBD1 as a possible D gene (6 bases). The germline CDR1 and CDR2 sequences are SQVTM and ANQGSEA. The CDR3 totals 16 residues. V gave up 4 bases and J gave up 0 bases, with 15 bases separating them. The CDR3: CSVGREQGATNEKLFF. The CDR3 nucleotides are TGCAGCGTTGGAAGGGAACAGGGTGCAACTAATGAAAAACTGTTTTTT.

This chain connects TRBV28 to TRBJ1-2; weak D call: TRBD1 (6 bases). The germline V gene encodes CDR1 MDHEN and CDR2 SYDVKM. This CDR3 spans 16 amino acids. V shed 3 bases and J shed 2 bases, with 16 bases lying between them. The CDR3 spells CASSFSHDRSNYGYTF. The CDR3 coding sequence is TGTGCCAGCAGTTTCTCCCACGACAGGTCCAACTATGGCTACACCTTC.